These 6 T cell receptor beta chains share one sample of origin, sequenced in a study of CD8+ T cells in alopecia areata. Extracted RNA was reverse transcribed, and the resulting cDNA served as sequencing template. Sequencing was performed with immunoSEQ multiplex PCR; in TCRdb, only in-frame clones are kept and a portion is missing. The data hold 95,000 to 110,000 clones, with around 60% observed a single time. What was sequenced was CD4+ T cells sorted from blood. These receptors came from a human donor in good health.

This clone was detected a few times. The chain joins TRBV29-1 to TRBJ1-1; D is ambiguous. Germline CDR1 is SQVTM and CDR2 is ANQGSEA. The CDR3 is 16 amino acids. With 6 bases removed from V and 0 bases from J, the gap between germline ends came to 20 bases. In DNA, the CDR3 is TGCAGCGTAGAACGGCCTGTTTGGCAGCTGAACACTGAAGCTTTCTTT. It specifies CSVERPVWQLNTEAFF. Complete variable domain (other parts from reference TRBV29-1 and TRBJ1-1): SAVISQKPSRDICQRGTSLTIQCQVDSQVTMMFWYRQQPGQSLTLIATANQGSEATYESGFVIDKFPISRPNLTFSTLTVSNMSPEDSSIYLCSVERPVWQLNTEAFFGQGTRLTVV.

The chain recombines TRBV30 with TRBJ1-4; TRBD1 agrees at 11 bases. Trimming at V came to 0 bases and at J to 0 bases, leaving 6 bases not matched to a gene. CDR3 length equals 18 residues. Germline CDR1 GTSNPN, CDR2 SVGIG (reference sequence). CDR3: CAWSVTGQGATTNEKLFF. CDR3 DNA: TGTGCCTGGAGTGTAACAGGACAGGGGGCAACAACTAATGAAAAACTGTTTTTT. The variable domain in full, with the rest retrieved from reference TRBV30 and TRBJ1-4, is SQTIHQWPATLVQPVGSPLSLECTVEGTSNPNLYWYRQAAGRGLQLLFYSVGIGQISSEVPQNLSASRPQDRQFILSSKKLLLSDSGFYLCAWSVTGQGATTNEKLFFGSGTQLSVL.

This rearrangement joins TRBV25-1 to TRBJ2-5; D might be TRBD2 (5 bases). Looked up from germline, CDR1 is MGHDK and CDR2 is SYGVNS. This CDR3 is built from 18 residues. V lost 1 base to trimming and J lost 0 bases, with 18 bases between them. Here the CDR3 DNA reads TGTGCCAGCAGTGAATCTGGGAGTAGCCCCGAAAACCAAGAGACCCAGTACTTC. Translating gives CASSESGSSPENQETQYF.

The rearrangement joins TRBV9 to TRBJ2-6, with D perhaps given as TRBD1 or TRBD2 (6 bases each). Germline-derived CDR1 and CDR2 are SGDLS and YYNGEE. The CDR3 has 19 residues. V lost 0 bases and J 0 bases, leaving 16 bases between the germline ends. The CDR3 protein is CASSVDGGGTYSGANVLTF. The CDR3 DNA reads TGTGCCAGCAGCGTAGACGGAGGGGGGACCTACTCTGGGGCCAACGTCCTGACTTTC.

A few counts support this clone. The chain joins TRBV29-1 to TRBJ1-2; 8 bases match TRBD1. CDR1 and CDR2 from the germline V gene are SQVTM and ANQGSEA. V dropped 6 bases and J dropped 6; count of bases not matched to a gene: 12. This CDR3 has 14 amino acids. The chain's CDR3 is CSVPTTGGTDGYTF. CDR3 coding DNA: TGCAGCGTACCTACTACAGGGGGAACTGATGGCTACACCTTC.

The V gene is TRBV7-9, the J gene TRBJ1-2; 9 nucleotides agree with TRBD1. V was clipped by 3 bases and J by 4 bases; unmatched bases: 3. The CDR3 loop spans 14 amino acids. Germline V CDR1 and CDR2: SEHNR, FQNEAQ (reference sequence). The DNA for the CDR3 is TGTGCCAGCAGCTTGGGACAGGGATTCTATGGCTACACCTTC. Its translation: CASSLGQGFYGYTF.